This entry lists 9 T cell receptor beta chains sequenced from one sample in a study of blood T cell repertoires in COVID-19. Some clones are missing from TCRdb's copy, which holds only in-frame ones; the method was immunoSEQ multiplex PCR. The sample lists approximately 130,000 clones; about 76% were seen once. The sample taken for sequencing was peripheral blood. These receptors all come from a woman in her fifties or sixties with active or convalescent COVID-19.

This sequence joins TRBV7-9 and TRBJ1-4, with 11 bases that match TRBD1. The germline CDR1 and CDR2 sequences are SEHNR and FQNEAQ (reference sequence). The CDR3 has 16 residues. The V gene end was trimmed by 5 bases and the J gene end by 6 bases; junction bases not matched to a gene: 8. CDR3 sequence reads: CASSKRTGGGDEKLFF. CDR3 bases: TGTGCCAGCAGCAAAAGGACAGGGGGCGGGGATGAAAAACTGTTTTTT.

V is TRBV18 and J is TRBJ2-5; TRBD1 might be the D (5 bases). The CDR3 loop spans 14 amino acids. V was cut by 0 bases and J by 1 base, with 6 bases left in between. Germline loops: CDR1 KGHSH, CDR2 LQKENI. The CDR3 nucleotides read TGTGCCAGCTCACCACCGGGGCTCCAAGAGACCCAGTACTTC. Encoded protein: CASSPPGLQETQYF.

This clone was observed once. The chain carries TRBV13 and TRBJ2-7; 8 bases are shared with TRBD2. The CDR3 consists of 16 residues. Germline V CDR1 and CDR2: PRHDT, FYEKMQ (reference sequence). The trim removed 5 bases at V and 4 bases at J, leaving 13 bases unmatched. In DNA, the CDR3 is TGTGCCAGCAGCCCTTCGAGCCGGGAGGGCCTATACGAGCAGTACTTC. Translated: CASSPSSREGLYEQYF.

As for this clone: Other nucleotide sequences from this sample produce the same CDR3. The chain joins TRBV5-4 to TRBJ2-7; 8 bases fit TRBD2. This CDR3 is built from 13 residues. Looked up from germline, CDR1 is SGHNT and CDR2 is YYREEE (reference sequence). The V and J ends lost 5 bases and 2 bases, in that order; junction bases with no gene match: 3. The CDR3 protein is CASSPGLAYEQYF. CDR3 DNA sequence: TGTGCCAGCAGTCCGGGACTAGCCTACGAGCAGTACTTC.

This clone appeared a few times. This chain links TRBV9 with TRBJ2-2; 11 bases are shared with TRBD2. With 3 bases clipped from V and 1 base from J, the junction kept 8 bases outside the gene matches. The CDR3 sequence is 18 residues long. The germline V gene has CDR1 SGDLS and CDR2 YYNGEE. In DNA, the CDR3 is TGTGCCAGCAGCGCGTACCCTACTAGCGGGGGGAACACCGGGGAGCTGTTTTTT. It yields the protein CASSAYPTSGGNTGELFF.

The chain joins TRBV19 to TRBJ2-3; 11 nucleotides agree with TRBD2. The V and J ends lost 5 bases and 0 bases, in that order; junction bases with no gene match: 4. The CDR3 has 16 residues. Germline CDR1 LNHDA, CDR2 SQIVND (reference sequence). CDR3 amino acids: CASSPGTSGSTDTQYF. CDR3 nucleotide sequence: TGTGCCAGTAGTCCGGGGACTAGCGGAAGCACAGATACGCAGTATTTT.

The chain's CDR3 is CASSQAFGYGYTF. The DNA for the CDR3 is TGCGCCAGCAGCCAAGCGTTCGGCTATGGCTACACCTTC. V is TRBV4-1 and J is TRBJ1-2; D call uncertain. CDR3 length: 13 residues. Looked up from germline, CDR1 is MGHRA and CDR2 is YSYEKL. Trimming pared 1 base from V and 4 bases from J, leaving 7 bases between.

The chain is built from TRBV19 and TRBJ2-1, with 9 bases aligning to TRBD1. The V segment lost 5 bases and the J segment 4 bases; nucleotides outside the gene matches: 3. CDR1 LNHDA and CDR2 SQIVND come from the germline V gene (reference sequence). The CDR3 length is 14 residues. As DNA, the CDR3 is TGTGCCAGTAGTGGCGGACAGGGGTACAATGAGCAGTTCTTC. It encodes CASSGGQGYNEQFF. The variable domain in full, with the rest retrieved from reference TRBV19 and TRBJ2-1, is DGGITQSPKYLFRKEGQNVTLSCEQNLNHDAMYWYRQDPGQGLRLIYYSQIVNDFQKGDIAEGYSVSREKKESFPLTVTSAQKNPTAFYLCASSGGQGYNEQFFGPGTRLTVL.

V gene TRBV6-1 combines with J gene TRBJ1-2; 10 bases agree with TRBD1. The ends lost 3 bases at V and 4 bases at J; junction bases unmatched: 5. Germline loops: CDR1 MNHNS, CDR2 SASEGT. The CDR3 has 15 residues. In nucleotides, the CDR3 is TGTGCCAGCAGTGATGCGACAGGGGGCAGCTATGGCTACACCTTC. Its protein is CASSDATGGSYGYTF.